These T cell receptor beta chains were read from a single sample in a study of T cell responses to AZD1222 COVID-19 vaccine. The table came from immunoSEQ multiplex PCR; TCRdb's copy has only in-frame clones and leaves some out. This sample yields roughly 130,000 clones, of which 88% are seen a single time; under 9.5% belongs to the top ten. Specimen: peripheral blood, collected on day 0 of AZD1222 vaccination. Receptors were obtained from an adult in good health. CDR3s include the opening cysteine and the closing phenylalanine or tryptophan. Fields, in order: J gene, D gene, V gene, CDR3 protein, CDR3 DNA. D genes are given only for firm matches.

TRBJ1-2	-	TRBV7-2	CASSLASRSGYTF	TGTGCCAGCAGCTTAGCGAGCAGAAGTGGCTACACCTTC
TRBJ1-2	-	TRBV5-1	CASSLYGGADGYTF	TGCGCCAGCAGCTTGTATGGGGGGGCGGATGGCTACACCTTC
TRBJ2-5	-	TRBV7-9	CASSPPVGDETQYF	TGTGCCAGCAGCCCACCCGTCGGGGATGAGACCCAGTACTTC
TRBJ1-1	-	TRBV6-2/TRBV6-3	CASSSEGGAFF	TGTGCCAGCAGTTCTGAGGGAGGCGCTTTCTTT
TRBJ1-1	-	TRBV3-1/TRBV3-2	CASSQLPQNTEAFF	TGTGCCAGCAGCCAACTTCCTCAGAACACTGAAGCTTTCTTT
TRBJ2-1	TRBD1	TRBV5-1	CASSTGQGFSNNEQFF	TGCGCCAGCAGCACGGGACAGGGGTTTTCCAACAATGAGCAGTTCTTC
TRBJ1-6	TRBD1	TRBV9	CASSVGPSTGLSSYNSPLHF	TGTGCCAGCAGCGTAGGCCCGTCGACAGGGCTAAGCTCCTATAATTCACCCCTCCACTTT
TRBJ1-1	-	TRBV28	CASSSGGQLNTEAFF	TGTGCCAGCAGTTCCGGCGGACAGTTGAACACTGAAGCTTTCTTT
TRBJ2-5	-	TRBV9	CASSPAHYQETQYF	TGTGCCAGCAGCCCAGCTCACTACCAAGAGACCCAGTACTTC
TRBJ1-1	TRBD1	TRBV5-4	CASSADRGRGTEAFF	TGTGCCAGCAGCGCGGACAGGGGGAGAGGTACTGAAGCTTTCTTT
TRBJ1-2	-	TRBV7-2	CASSADMSYGYTF	TGTGCCAGCAGCGCGGACATGAGCTATGGCTACACCTTC
TRBJ1-5	-	TRBV30	CAWSVRGARNQPQHF	TGTGCCTGGAGTGTAAGGGGGGCAAGGAATCAGCCCCAGCATTTT